This T cell receptor beta chain originates from a study of blood T cell repertoires in COVID-19. In germline, CDR1 is KGHSH, CDR2 LQKENI. The CDR3 sequence is 14 residues long. V gave up 2 bases and J gave up 0 bases, with 8 bases separating them. In the source study's methods: Reference gene primers were amplified, and this amplification served to estimate nucleated cell counts. Profiled with immunoSEQ multiplex PCR; TCRdb holds only in-frame clones, not every one. For V, J and clone size, that table is used; D and trimming come from the DNA. The table lists some 320,000 clones, approximately 89% of them singletons.

This rearrangement joins TRBV18 to TRBJ2-7; D possibly corresponds to TRBD1 (5 bases). The TCR comes from a woman in her fifties or sixties who had recovered from COVID-19. The sample taken for sequencing was peripheral blood. This CDR3 reads CASSPFDSSYEQYF. The CDR3 DNA follows: TGTGCCAGCTCACCATTCGACAGCTCCTACGAGCAGTACTTC.